This TCR beta chain was sequenced in a study of blood T cell repertoires in COVID-19. As processed by the authors: Reference gene primer amplification gave nucleated cell count estimates. This table comes from immunoSEQ multiplex PCR, and its TCRdb copy is limited to in-frame clones, with some not included. The V and J calls and clone size were taken over from that table, and D and trimming were inferred from the DNA. The sample lists over 60,000 clones, around 86% occurring once. This clone has more than one count but fewer than ten. The length of the CDR3 is 15 residues. V dropped 2 bases and J dropped 2; count of bases not matched to a gene: 0. The germline V gene encodes CDR1 SNHLY and CDR2 FYNNEI.

The J gene is TRBJ2-7, the V gene TRBV2; 13 bases are a match to TRBD2. The sequence was obtained from a woman between 55 and 75 years old with acute or convalescent COVID-19. The sequencing input was peripheral blood. The CDR3 here is CASSETSGGAYEQYF. The CDR3 coding sequence is TGTGCCAGCAGTGAAACTAGCGGGGGGGCCTACGAGCAGTACTTC.